A single sample gave rise to the 7 T cell receptor beta chains below, sequenced in a study of neurological immune-mediated disorders. One entry per CDR3 protein, called by TCRdb with MiXCR from the 5' RACE reads. This table has some 46,000 distinct CDR3 sequences, about 9.3% appearing once. Sequencing was done on a sample of PBMCs. Source of these receptors: a man between 65 and 85 years old with HTLV-1-associated myelopathy (HAM/TSP).

This clonotype has ten or more counts. The chain carries TRBV20-1 and TRBJ1-6; 7 nucleotides match TRBD1. This CDR3 is 19 amino acids long. The germline CDR1 and CDR2 sequences are DFQATT and SNEGSKA (reference sequence). The V gene end was trimmed by 6 bases and the J gene end by 0 bases; junction bases not matched to a gene: 17. This CDR3 is CSASQPTTGTGSYNSPLHF. CDR3 bases: TGCAGTGCCAGCCAACCTACGACAGGGACGGGCTCCTATAATTCACCCCTCCACTTT.

This clonotype was seen ten or more times. The genes are TRBV29-1 and TRBJ2-7, with D hard to call. Germline-derived CDR1 and CDR2 are SQVTM and ANQGSEA. V dropped 0 bases and J dropped 6 bases, with 3 bases sitting between them. This CDR3 region has 10 residues. CDR3 bases: TGCAGCGTTGAAGAGGGCGAGCAGTACTTC. Amino acid sequence: CSVEEGEQYF.

This clonotype was seen ten or more times. The chain recombines TRBV15 with TRBJ2-4; D not resolved. The germline V gene has CDR1 LNHNV and CDR2 YYDKDF (reference sequence). The V end lost 5 bases, the J end lost 2 bases, and 13 bases lay between the germline ends. This CDR3 region has 15 residues. CDR3 loop: CATSLMAPPKNIQYF. The CDR3 region has the DNA TGTGCCACCAGCCTGATGGCTCCGCCCAAAAACATTCAGTACTTC.

The sample holds many counts of this clonotype. The rearrangement uses TRBV6-5 and TRBJ2-7; D gene unclear. The CDR3 runs to 13 residues. CDR1 and CDR2 (germline): MNHEY, SVGAGI. The V and J ends lost 8 bases and 3 bases respectively, with 14 bases between them. In DNA, the CDR3 is TGTGCCAGCGGGTTATCGGCAAGCTACGAGCAGTACTTC. It encodes CASGLSASYEQYF.

This clonotype was seen at least ten times. J is TRBJ1-1 and V is TRBV18; 8 bases match TRBD1. Germline CDR1 is KGHSH and CDR2 is LQKENI. After removal of 5 bases from V and 1 base from J, the junction contained 9 bases not matched to a gene. The CDR3 has 16 residues. CDR3 nucleotide sequence: TGTGCCAGCTCATTCCAGGGGGCTCGGTCGAACACTGAAGCTTTCTTT. It translates to CASSFQGARSNTEAFF.

This clonotype was counted many times. DNA for the CDR3: TGTGCCAGCAGCCAAAGCGGAAGCACAGATACGCAGTATTTT. It is translated as CASSQSGSTDTQYF. This chain joins TRBV7-3 and TRBJ2-3, with D possibly TRBD2 on 5 matching bases. The germline V gene encodes CDR1 SGHTA and CDR2 FQGTGA. V lost 5 bases and J 0 bases, leaving 9 bases between the germline ends. The CDR3 runs to 14 residues.

This clonotype came up many times. The chain has TRBV20-1 and TRBJ2-1, with TRBD2 matching 8 bases. The J segment lost 6 bases and the V segment lost 6 bases, leaving 10 bases of the junction unmatched. The CDR3 extends over 14 amino acids. Germline V lookup: CDR1 DFQATT, CDR2 SNEGSKA (reference sequence). DNA for the CDR3: TGCAGTGCGCCCGTTACCGGGAGGGCCAATGAGCAGTTCTTC. This codes for CSAPVTGRANEQFF.